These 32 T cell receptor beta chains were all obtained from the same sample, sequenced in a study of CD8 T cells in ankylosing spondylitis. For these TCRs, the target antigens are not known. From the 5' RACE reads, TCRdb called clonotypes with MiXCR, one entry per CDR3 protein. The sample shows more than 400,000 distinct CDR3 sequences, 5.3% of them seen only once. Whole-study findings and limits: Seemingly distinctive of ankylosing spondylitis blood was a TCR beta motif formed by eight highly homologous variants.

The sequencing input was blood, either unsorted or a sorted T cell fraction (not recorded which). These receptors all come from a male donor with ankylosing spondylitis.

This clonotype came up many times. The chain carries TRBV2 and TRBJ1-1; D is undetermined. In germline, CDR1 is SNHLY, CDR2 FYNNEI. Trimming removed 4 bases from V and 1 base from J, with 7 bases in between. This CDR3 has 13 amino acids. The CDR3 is CASSGRENTEAFF. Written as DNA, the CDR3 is TGTGCCAGCAGTGGCAGAGAGAACACTGAAGCTTTCTTT.

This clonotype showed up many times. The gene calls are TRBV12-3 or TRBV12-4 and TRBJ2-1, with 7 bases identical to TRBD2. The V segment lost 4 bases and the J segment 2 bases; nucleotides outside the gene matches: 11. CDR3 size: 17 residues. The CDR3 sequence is CASSSRASGMTYNEQFF. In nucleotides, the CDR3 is TGTGCCAGCAGTTCCCGGGCTAGCGGTATGACCTACAATGAGCAGTTCTTC.

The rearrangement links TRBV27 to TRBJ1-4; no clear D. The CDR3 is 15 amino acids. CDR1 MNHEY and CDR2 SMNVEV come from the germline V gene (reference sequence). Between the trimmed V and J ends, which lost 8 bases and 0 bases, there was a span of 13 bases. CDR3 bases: TGTGCCAGCTCTCGGGGTGGGACAACTAATGAAAAACTGTTTTTT. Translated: CASSRGGTTNEKLFF.

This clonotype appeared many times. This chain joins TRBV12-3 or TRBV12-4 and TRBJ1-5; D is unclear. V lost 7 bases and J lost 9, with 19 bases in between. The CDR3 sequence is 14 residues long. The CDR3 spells CASTLGRAHLPQHF. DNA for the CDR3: TGTGCCAGCACCCTGGGGAGAGCCCACTTGCCCCAGCATTTT.

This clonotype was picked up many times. In DNA, the CDR3 is TGTGCCAGCAGCTTAGGCCGGAGGAGGGGTGGGAATGGCTACACCTTC. Translation: CASSLGRRRGGNGYTF. The rearrangement uses TRBV7-8 and TRBJ1-2, with D perhaps matching TRBD1 (5 bases). The V gene's germline CDR1 is SGHVS and CDR2 FQNEAQ. V lost 1 base to trimming and J lost 6 bases, with 18 bases between them. This CDR3 has 16 residues.

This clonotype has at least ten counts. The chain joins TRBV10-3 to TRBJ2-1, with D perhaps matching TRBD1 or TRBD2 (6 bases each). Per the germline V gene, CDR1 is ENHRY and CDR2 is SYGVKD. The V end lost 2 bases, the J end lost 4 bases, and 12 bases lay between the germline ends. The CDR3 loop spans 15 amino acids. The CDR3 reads CAISERGVAYNEQFF. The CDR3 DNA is TGTGCCATCAGTGAGAGGGGGGTGGCATACAATGAGCAGTTCTTC.

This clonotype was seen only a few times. The CDR3 DNA reads TGTGCCAGCAGTGAATATAGGGCAAACGGCGGCTATGGCTACACCTTC. Protein product: CASSEYRANGGYGYTF. The gene calls are TRBV2 and TRBJ1-2, with unresolved D. CDR3 size: 16 residues. Germline V gene lookup returns CDR1 SNHLY and CDR2 FYNNEI. V gave up 2 bases and J gave up 4 bases, with 17 bases separating them.

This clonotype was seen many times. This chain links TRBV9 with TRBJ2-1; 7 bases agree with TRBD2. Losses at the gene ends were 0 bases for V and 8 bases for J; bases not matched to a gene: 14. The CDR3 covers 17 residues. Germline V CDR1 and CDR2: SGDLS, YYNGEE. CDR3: CASSVGVGRESGHEQFF. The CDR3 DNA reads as TGTGCCAGCAGCGTAGGAGTAGGGCGGGAGTCGGGGCATGAGCAGTTCTTC.

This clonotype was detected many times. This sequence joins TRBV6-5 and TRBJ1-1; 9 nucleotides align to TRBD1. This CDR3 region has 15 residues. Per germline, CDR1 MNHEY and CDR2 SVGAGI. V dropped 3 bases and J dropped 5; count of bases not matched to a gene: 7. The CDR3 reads CASSYTKTGGTEAFF. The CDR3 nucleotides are TGTGCCAGCAGTTATACTAAGACAGGGGGGACTGAAGCTTTCTTT.

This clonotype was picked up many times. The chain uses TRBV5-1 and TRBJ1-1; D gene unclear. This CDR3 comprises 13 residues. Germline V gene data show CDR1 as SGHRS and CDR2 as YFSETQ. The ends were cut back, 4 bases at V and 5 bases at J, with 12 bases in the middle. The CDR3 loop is CASSENAQTEAFF. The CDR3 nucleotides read TGCGCCAGCAGCGAAAATGCGCAAACTGAAGCTTTCTTT.

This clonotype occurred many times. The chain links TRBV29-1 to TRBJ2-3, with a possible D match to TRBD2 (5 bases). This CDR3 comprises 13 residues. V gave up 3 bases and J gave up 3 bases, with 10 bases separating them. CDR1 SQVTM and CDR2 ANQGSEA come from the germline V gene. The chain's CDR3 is CSVDGPGTDTQYF. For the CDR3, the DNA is TGCAGCGTTGACGGACCGGGGACAGATACGCAGTATTTT.

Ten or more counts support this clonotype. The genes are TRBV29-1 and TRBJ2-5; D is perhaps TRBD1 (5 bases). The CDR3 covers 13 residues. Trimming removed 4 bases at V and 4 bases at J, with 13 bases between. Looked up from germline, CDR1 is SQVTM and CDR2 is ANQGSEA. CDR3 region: CSVGTQRGETQYF. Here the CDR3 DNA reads TGCAGCGTTGGAACCCAAAGGGGAGAGACCCAGTACTTC.

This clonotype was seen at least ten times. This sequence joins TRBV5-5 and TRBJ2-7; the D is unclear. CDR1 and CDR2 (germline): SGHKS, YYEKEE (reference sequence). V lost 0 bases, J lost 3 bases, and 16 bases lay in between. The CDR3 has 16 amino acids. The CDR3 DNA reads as TGTGCCAGCAGCTTGGTTTTAAGGGTGGCGGTCTACGAGCAGTACTTC. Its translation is CASSLVLRVAVYEQYF.

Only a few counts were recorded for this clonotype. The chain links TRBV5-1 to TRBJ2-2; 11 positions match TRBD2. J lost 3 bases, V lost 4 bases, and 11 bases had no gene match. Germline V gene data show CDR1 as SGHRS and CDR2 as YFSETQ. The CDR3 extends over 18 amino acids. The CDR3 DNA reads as TGCGCCAGCAGCAGGACGGTTAGCGGGAGGGCAGACACCGGGGAGCTGTTTTTT. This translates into CASSRTVSGRADTGELFF.

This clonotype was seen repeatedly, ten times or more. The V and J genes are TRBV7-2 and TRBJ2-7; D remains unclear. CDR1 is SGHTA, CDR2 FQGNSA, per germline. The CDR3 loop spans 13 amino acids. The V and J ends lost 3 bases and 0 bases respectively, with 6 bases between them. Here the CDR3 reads CASSFVSSYEQYF. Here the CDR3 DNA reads TGTGCCAGCAGCTTTGTCAGCTCCTACGAGCAGTACTTC.

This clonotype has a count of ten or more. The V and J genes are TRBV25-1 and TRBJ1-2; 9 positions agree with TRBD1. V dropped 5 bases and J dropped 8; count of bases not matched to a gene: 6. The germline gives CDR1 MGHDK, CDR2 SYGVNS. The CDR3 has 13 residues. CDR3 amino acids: CASSSPGTGGYTF. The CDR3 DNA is TGTGCCAGCAGTTCCCCCGGGACAGGGGGCTACACCTTC.

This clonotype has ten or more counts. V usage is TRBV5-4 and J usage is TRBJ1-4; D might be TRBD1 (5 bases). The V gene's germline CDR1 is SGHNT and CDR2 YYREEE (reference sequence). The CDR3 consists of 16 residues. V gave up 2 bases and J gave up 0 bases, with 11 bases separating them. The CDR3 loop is CASSFGGSSTNEKLFF. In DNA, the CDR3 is TGTGCCAGCAGCTTTGGGGGGTCCTCAACTAATGAAAAACTGTTTTTT. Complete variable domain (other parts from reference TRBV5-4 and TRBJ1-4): ETGVTQSPTHLIKTRGQQVTLRCSSQSGHNTVSWYQQALGQGPQFIFQYYREEENGRGNFPPRFSGLQFPNYSSELNVNALELDDSALYLCASSFGGSSTNEKLFFGSGTQLSVL.

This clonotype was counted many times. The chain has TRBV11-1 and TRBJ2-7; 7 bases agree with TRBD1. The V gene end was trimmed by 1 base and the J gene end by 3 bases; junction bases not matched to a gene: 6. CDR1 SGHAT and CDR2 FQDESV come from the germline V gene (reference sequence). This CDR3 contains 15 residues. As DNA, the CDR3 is TGTGCCAGCAGCTTAGTATCGACAGGGAACTACGAGCAGTACTTC. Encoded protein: CASSLVSTGNYEQYF.

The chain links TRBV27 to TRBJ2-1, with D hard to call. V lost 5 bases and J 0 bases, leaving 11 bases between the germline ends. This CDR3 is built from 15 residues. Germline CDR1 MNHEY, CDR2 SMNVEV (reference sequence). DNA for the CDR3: TGTGCCAGCAGTCAGCGACCCAGCTCCTACAATGAGCAGTTCTTC. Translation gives CASSQRPSSYNEQFF.

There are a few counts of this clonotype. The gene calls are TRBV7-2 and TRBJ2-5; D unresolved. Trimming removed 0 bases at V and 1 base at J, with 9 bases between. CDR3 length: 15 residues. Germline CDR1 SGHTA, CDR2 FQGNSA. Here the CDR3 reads CASSLALSSQETQYF. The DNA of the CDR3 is TGTGCCAGCAGCTTAGCTCTTAGTTCCCAAGAGACCCAGTACTTC.

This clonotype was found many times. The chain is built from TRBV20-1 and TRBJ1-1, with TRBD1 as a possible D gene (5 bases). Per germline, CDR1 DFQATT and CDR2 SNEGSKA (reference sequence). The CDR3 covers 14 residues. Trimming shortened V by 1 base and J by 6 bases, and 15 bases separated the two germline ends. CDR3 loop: CSARVLGWGAEAFF. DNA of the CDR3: TGCAGTGCTAGAGTACTGGGGTGGGGGGCTGAAGCTTTCTTT.

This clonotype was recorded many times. The CDR3 coding sequence is TGTGCCACCAGTGTTAACGTCCCGGGACAGGGGGCTTATGAGACCCAGTACTTC. This encodes CATSVNVPGQGAYETQYF. This chain connects TRBV24-1 to TRBJ2-5, with 12 bases lining up with TRBD1. The CDR3 consists of 18 residues. The V gene end was trimmed by 5 bases and the J gene end by 5 bases; junction bases not matched to a gene: 14. The germline V gene has CDR1 KGHDR and CDR2 SFDVKD.

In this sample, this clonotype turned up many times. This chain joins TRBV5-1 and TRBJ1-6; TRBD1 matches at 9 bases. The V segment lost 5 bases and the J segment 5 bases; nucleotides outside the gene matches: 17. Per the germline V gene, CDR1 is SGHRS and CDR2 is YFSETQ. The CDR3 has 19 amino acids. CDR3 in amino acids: CASSPTRDRVRLDNSPLHF. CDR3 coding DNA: TGCGCCAGCAGTCCAACCCGGGACAGGGTCCGCCTTGATAATTCACCCCTCCACTTT.

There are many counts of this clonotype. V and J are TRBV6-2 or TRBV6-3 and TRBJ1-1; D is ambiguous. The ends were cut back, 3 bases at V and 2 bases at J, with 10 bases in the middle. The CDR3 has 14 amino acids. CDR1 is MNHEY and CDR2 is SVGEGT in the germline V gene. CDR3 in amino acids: CASSYTHPNTEAFF. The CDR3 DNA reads TGTGCCAGCAGTTATACCCACCCCAACACTGAAGCTTTCTTT.

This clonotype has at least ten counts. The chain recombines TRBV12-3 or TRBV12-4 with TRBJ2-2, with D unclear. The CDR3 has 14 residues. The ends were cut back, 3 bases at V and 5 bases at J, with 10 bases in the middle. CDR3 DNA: TGTGCCAGCAGTTTCCGGGTATTGACCGGGGAGCTGTTTTTT. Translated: CASSFRVLTGELFF.

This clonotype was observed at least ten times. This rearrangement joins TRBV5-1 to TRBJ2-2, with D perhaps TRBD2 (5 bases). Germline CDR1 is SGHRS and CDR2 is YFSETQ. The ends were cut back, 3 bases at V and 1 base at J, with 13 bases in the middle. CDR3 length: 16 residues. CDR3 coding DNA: TGCGCCAGCAGCTCTCTAGCCCTTCTGAACACCGGGGAGCTGTTTTTT. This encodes CASSSLALLNTGELFF.

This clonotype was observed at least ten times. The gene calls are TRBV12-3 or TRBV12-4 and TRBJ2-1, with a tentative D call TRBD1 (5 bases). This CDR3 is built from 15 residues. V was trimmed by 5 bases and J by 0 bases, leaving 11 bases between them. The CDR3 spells CASSETDDSYNEQFF. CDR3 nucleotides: TGTGCCAGCAGTGAGACAGACGACTCCTACAATGAGCAGTTCTTC.

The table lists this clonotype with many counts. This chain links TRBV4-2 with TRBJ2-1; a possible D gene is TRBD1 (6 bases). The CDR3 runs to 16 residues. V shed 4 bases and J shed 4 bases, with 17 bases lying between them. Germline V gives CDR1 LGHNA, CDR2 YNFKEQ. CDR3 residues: CASSPKAGDIYNEQFF. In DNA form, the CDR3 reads TGTGCCAGCAGCCCGAAGGCAGGGGACATTTACAATGAGCAGTTCTTC.

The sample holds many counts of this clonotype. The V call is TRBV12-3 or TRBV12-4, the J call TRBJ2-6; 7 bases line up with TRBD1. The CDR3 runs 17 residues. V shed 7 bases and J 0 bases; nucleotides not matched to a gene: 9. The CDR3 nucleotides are TGTGCCAGCACCCCCCGGGACAGAATCTCTGGGGCCAACGTCCTGACTTTC. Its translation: CASTPRDRISGANVLTF.

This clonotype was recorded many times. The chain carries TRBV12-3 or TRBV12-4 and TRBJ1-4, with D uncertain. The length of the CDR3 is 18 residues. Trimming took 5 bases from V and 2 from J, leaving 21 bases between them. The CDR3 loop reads CASSPGRWGRSTNEKLFF. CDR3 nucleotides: TGTGCCAGCAGTCCCGGGCGGTGGGGAAGATCGACTAATGAAAAACTGTTTTTT.

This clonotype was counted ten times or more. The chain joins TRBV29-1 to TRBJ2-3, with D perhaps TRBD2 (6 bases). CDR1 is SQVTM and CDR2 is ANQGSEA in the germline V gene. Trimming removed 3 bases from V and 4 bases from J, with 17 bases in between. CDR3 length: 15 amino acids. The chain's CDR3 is CSVDGYGSVSDTQYF. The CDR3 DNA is TGCAGCGTTGACGGGTACGGGAGTGTTTCAGATACGCAGTATTTT.

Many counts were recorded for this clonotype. The CDR3 coding sequence is TGCGCCAGCAGCCAAGGAGGAGCCCAGAACACTGAAGCTTTCTTT. This translates into CASSQGGAQNTEAFF. This rearrangement joins TRBV4-3 to TRBJ1-1; unclear D gene. The CDR3 covers 15 residues. In germline, CDR1 is LGHNA, CDR2 YSLEER. Trimming took off 1 base at V and 1 base at J, with 10 bases between the two ends.